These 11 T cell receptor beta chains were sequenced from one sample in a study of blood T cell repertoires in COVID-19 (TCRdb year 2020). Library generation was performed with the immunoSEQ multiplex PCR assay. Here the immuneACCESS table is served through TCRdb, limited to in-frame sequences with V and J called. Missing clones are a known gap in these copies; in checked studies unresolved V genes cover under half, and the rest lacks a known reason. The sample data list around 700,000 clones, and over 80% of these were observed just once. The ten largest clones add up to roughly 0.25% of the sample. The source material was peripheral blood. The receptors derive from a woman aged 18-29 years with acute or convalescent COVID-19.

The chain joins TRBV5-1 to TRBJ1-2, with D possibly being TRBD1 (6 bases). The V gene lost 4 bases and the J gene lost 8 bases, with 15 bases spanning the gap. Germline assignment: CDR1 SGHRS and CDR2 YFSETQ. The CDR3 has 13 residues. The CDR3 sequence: CASSPSGGEGYTF. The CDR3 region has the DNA TGCGCCAGCAGCCCTTCGGGGGGCGAAGGCTACACCTTC.

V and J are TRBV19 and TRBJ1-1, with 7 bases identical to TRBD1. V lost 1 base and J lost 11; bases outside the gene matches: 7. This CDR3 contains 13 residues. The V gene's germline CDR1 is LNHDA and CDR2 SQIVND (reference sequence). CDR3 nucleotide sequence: TGTGCCAGTAGTATAGTCCGGGACAGCGGGGCTTTCTTT. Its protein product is CASSIVRDSGAFF. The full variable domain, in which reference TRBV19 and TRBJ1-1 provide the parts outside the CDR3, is DGGITQSPKYLFRKEGQNVTLSCEQNLNHDAMYWYRQDPGQGLRLIYYSQIVNDFQKGDIAEGYSVSREKKESFPLTVTSAQKNPTAFYLCASSIVRDSGAFFGQGTRLTVV.

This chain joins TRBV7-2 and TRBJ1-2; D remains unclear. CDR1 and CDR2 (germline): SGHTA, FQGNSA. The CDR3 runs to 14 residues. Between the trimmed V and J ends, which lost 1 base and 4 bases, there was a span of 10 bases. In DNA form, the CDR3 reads TGTGCCAGCAGCTTAGTTATCGGGTTCTATGGCTACACCTTC. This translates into CASSLVIGFYGYTF.

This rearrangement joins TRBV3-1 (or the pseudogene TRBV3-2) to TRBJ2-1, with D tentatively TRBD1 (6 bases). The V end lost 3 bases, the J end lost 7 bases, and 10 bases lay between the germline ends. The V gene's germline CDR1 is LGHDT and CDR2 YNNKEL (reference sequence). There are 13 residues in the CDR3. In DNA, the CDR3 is TGTGCCAGCAGCCAGGGGGCCGGGAATGAGCAGTTCTTC. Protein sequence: CASSQGAGNEQFF.

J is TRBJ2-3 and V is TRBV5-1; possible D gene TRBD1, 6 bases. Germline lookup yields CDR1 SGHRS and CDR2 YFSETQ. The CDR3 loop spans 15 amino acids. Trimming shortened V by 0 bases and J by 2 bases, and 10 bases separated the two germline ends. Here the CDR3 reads CASSLAWGLTDTQYF. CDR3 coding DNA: TGCGCCAGCAGCTTGGCCTGGGGGCTCACAGATACGCAGTATTTT.

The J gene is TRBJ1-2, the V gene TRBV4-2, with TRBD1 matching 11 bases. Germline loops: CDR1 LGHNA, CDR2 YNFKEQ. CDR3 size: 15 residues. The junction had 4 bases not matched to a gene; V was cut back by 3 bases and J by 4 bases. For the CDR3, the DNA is TGTGCCAGCAGCCAGGACAGGGGGCGCGGCTATGGCTACACCTTC. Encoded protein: CASSQDRGRGYGYTF.

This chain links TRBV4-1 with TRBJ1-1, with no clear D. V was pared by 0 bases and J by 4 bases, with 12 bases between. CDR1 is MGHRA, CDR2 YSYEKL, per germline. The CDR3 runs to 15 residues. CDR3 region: CASSQDGRGVTEAFF. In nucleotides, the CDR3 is TGCGCCAGCAGCCAAGATGGTCGGGGAGTCACTGAAGCTTTCTTT.

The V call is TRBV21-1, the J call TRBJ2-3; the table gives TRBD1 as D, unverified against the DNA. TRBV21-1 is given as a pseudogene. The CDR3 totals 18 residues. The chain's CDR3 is CASSPLSGPTLYTDTQYF. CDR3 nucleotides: TGTGCCAGCAGTCCCCTATCCGGCCCGACACTTTACACAGATACGCAGTATTTT.

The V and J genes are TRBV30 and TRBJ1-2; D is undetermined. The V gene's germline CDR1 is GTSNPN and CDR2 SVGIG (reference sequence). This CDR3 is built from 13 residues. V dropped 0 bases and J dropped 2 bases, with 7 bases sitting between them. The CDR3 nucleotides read TGTGCCTGGAGTGTACTAAACAACTATGGCTACACCTTC. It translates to CAWSVLNNYGYTF.

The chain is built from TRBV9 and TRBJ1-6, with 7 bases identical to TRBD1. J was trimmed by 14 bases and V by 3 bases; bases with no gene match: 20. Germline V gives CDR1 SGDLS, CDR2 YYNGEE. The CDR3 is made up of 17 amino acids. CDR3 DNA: TGTGCCAGCAGCGAGGGTACCGGGACAGAGGCATTTAAGACCCTCCACTTT. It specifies CASSEGTGTEAFKTLHF.

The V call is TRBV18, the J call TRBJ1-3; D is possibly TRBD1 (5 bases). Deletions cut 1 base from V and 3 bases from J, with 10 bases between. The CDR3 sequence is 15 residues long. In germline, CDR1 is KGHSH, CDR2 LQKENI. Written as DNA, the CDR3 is TGTGCCAGCTCACCACGTGGGGCATATGGAAACACCATATATTTT. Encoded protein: CASSPRGAYGNTIYF.